A selection of T cell receptor beta chains follows, all from one sample in a study of CD8 T cells in ankylosing spondylitis. TCRdb recomputed calls from the 5' RACE reads with MiXCR, one row per CDR3 protein. The table lists 700,000 to 850,000 distinct CDR3 sequences, 12% of them singletons. Sequenced input: blood, either unsorted or a sorted T cell fraction (not recorded which). Receptor source: a male donor with ankylosing spondylitis. CDR3s include the opening cysteine and the closing phenylalanine or tryptophan. D genes are given only for firm matches. Size tells how often a clone was seen (once, few, many) or the class of an expanded clone, and some rows leave it out.

V gene	J gene	clone size	D gene	CDR3 protein	CDR3 DNA
TRBV19	TRBJ1-1	.	.	CASSKNRDTEAFF	TGTGCCAGTAGTAAGAATCGGGACACTGAAGCTTTCTTT
TRBV20-1	TRBJ1-5	few	.	CSARDNYQPQHF	TGCAGTGCTAGAGATAATTATCAGCCCCAGCATTTT
TRBV20-1	TRBJ2-3	.	.	CSASLWGVGTDTQYF	TGCAGTGCTAGTCTCTGGGGGGTTGGGACAGATACGCAGTATTTT
TRBV20-1	TRBJ2-7	many	.	CSARAGLAEQYF	TGCAGTGCTAGAGCGGGGCTGGCCGAGCAGTACTTC
TRBV12-3/TRBV12-4	TRBJ2-5	many	TRBD1	CASSFHSGQSTQYF	TGTGCCAGCAGTTTCCACTCGGGACAGTCGACCCAGTACTTC
TRBV20-1	TRBJ2-3	few	TRBD2	CSSLAGGPTDTQYF	TGCAGCTCATTAGCGGGAGGGCCCACAGATACGCAGTATTTT
TRBV5-6	TRBJ2-1	.	.	CASSFSMPEQFF	TGTGCCAGCAGCTTTTCGATGCCTGAGCAGTTCTTC
TRBV20-1	TRBJ2-7	few	.	CSARAQAKGLYGEQYF	TGCAGTGCTAGAGCCCAGGCAAAGGGGCTATATGGGGAGCAGTACTTC
TRBV10-2	TRBJ1-3	.	.	CASSESLGSSGNTIYF	TGCGCCAGCAGTGAGTCTTTAGGGTCCTCTGGAAACACCATATATTTT
TRBV6-1	TRBJ2-5	few	.	CASRLFALVLAQYF	TGTGCCAGCAGGCTTTTCGCTTTGGTATTGGCCCAGTACTTC
TRBV20-1	TRBJ2-4	.	TRBD1	CSARGGTGKNIQYF	TGCAGTGCTAGAGGAGGGACAGGGAAAAACATTCAGTACTTC
TRBV20-1	TRBJ1-1	many	.	CSANGLPENTEAFF	TGCAGTGCCAACGGACTCCCCGAGAACACTGAAGCTTTCTTT
TRBV20-1	TRBJ1-4	few	.	CSARGSSRTEKLFF	TGCAGTGCTAGAGGGAGCAGTCGGACCGAAAAACTGTTTTTT
TRBV24-1	TRBJ2-7	.	TRBD1	CATSGGQGGHYEQYF	TGTGCCACCAGTGGAGGACAGGGCGGGCACTACGAGCAGTACTTC
TRBV20-1	TRBJ2-4	many	.	CSASQGYIQYF	TGCAGTGCTAGCCAAGGATACATTCAGTACTTC
TRBV11-1	TRBJ2-5	.	.	CASSLGQRTQYF	TGTGCCAGCAGCTTGGGGCAAAGGACCCAGTACTTC
TRBV20-1	TRBJ2-3	few	TRBD2	CSTSGVAGLHTQYF	TGCAGTACCTCAGGAGTAGCGGGGTTACATACGCAGTATTTT
TRBV5-6	TRBJ2-2	.	.	CASSFRLRTGELFF	TGTGCCAGCAGCTTTCGACTGCGCACCGGGGAGCTGTTTTTT
TRBV27	TRBJ2-1	few	.	CASRNRGGASSYNEQFF	TGTGCCAGCAGAAACAGGGGGGGGGCATCCTCCTACAATGAGCAGTTCTTC
TRBV5-1	TRBJ2-3	many	TRBD2	CASSLVRGGYVDTQYF	TGCGCCAGCAGCTTGGTTCGGGGGGGCTACGTGGATACGCAGTATTTT
TRBV20-1	TRBJ1-1	few	.	CSASATVNTEAFF	TGCAGTGCTAGCGCGACAGTTAACACTGAAGCTTTCTTT
TRBV7-2	TRBJ1-5	few	TRBD1	CASSLGQGKGDQPQHF	TGTGCCAGCAGCTTAGGACAGGGTAAGGGGGATCAGCCCCAGCATTTT
TRBV5-1	TRBJ2-3	.	.	CASSLGQQIDTQYF	TGCGCCAGCAGCTTGGGCCAGCAAATAGATACGCAGTATTTT
TRBV3-1	TRBJ1-2	few	.	CASSQMAYGYTF	TGTGCCAGCAGCCAAATGGCATATGGCTACACCTTC
TRBV7-2	TRBJ1-2	few	.	CASSLSPFSFYGYTF	TGTGCCAGCAGCTTAAGTCCCTTTTCCTTCTATGGCTACACCTTC
TRBV4-3	TRBJ2-1	.	.	CASSQGGGHEQFF	TGCGCCAGCAGCCAAGGTGGGGGCCATGAGCAGTTCTTC
TRBV5-1	TRBJ1-2	many	.	CASSSNRANYGYTF	TGCGCCAGCAGCTCCAATAGGGCTAACTATGGCTACACCTTC
TRBV24-1	TRBJ2-1	few	.	CATSDSVAGVAEQFF	TGTGCCACCAGTGATTCGGTGGCAGGGGTTGCTGAGCAGTTCTTC
TRBV7-9	TRBJ2-7	.	TRBD2	CASSSSGAEREQYF	TGTGCCAGCAGCTCTAGCGGGGCGGAGAGGGAGCAGTACTTC
TRBV20-1	TRBJ2-1	few	TRBD2	CSARDLDLAGGQLEQFF	TGCAGTGCTAGAGATCTCGATCTAGCGGGGGGGCAGCTTGAGCAGTTCTTC
TRBV6-5	TRBJ2-3	few	.	CASSYFPGTSTDTQYF	TGTGCCAGCAGTTACTTTCCCGGGACTAGCACAGATACGCAGTATTTT
TRBV7-8	TRBJ2-7	few	.	CASSLAVRTQSYEQYF	TGTGCCAGCAGCTTAGCGGTGCGGACTCAGTCCTACGAGCAGTACTTC
TRBV12-5	TRBJ2-1	.	.	CASGPLWGDEQFF	TGTGCTAGTGGCCCCCTATGGGGGGATGAGCAGTTCTTC